This T cell receptor (beta chain) was documented in a study of CD8 T cells in Susac syndrome. Reverse transcription of about 0.45 to 1 ug RNA was performed with random hexamers. From the immunoSEQ multiplex PCR reads, TCRdb called clonotypes with MiXCR, one entry per CDR3 protein. The sample carries 400,000 to 550,000 distinct CDR3 sequences, 75% to 90% recorded once. CDR1 SGHTA and CDR2 FQGNSA come from the germline V gene. CDR3 size: 17 residues. V lost 2 bases, J lost 4 bases, and 18 bases lay in between. The chain recombines TRBV7-2 with TRBJ2-1; D is unresolved. Material for sequencing was CD8+ T cells from PBMCs. The receptor was derived from a human donor with multiple sclerosis. CDR3 sequence (DNA): TGTGCCAGCAGCTTATATATTGGACCGATAGTTTACAATGAGCAGTTCTTC. It translates to CASSLYIGPIVYNEQFF.